Listed below are T cell receptor beta chains from one sample, sequenced in a study of T cell responses to AZD1222 COVID-19 vaccine. Sequenced by immunoSEQ multiplex PCR; TCRdb stores in-frame clones only, minus some. Of about 140,000 clones listed, roughly 90% are singletons. The sequences come from peripheral blood, collected on day 0 of AZD1222 vaccination. The receptor set was obtained from an adult in good health. Both conserved end residues are part of each CDR3. The order of the fields is D gene, V gene, J gene, clone size, CDR3 protein, CDR3 DNA. The D gene is left open where the match is weak. For some rows the clone size is stated as once, few or many, or as a class when expanded; others skip it.

TRBD1	TRBV6-2/TRBV6-3	TRBJ1-5	-	CASSYRPRQGRFSNQPQHF	TGTGCCAGCAGTTACCGCCCCCGACAGGGACGTTTTAGCAATCAGCCCCAGCATTTT
-	TRBV6-6	TRBJ1-3	-	CASSSERNTIYF	TGTGCCAGCAGTTCAGAACGAAACACCATATATTTT
-	TRBV11-2	TRBJ1-3	-	CASSLRGSRTIYF	TGTGCCAGCAGCTTACGCGGGTCCCGCACCATATATTTT
-	TRBV20-1	TRBJ2-5	-	CSAGVWETQYF	TGCAGTGCGGGGGTCTGGGAGACCCAGTACTTC
TRBD1	TRBV7-9	TRBJ2-6	-	CASSTTKGGTGDSGANVLTF	TGTGCCAGCAGCACGACCAAAGGGGGGACAGGGGACTCTGGGGCCAACGTCCTGACTTTC
-	TRBV7-2	TRBJ2-3	-	CASSLARVDGQTQYF	TGTGCCAGCAGCTTAGCGCGCGTTGATGGTCAGACGCAGTATTTT
-	TRBV4-1	TRBJ2-6	-	CASSQEIRLSHGANVLTF	TGCGCCAGCAGCCAAGAGATTAGGCTTTCCCACGGAGCCAACGTCCTGACTTTC
TRBD1	TRBV10-1	TRBJ2-2	-	CASSESQDRGTGELFF	TGCGCCAGCAGTGAGTCCCAGGACAGGGGGACCGGGGAGCTGTTTTTT
-	TRBV3-1/TRBV3-2	TRBJ2-7	-	CASSRAHYEQYF	TGTGCCAGCAGCAGGGCCCACTACGAGCAGTACTTC
-	TRBV19	TRBJ2-7	-	CASRGSHQRGAYEQYF	TGTGCCAGTAGGGGATCCCATCAGCGTGGGGCCTACGAGCAGTACTTC
-	TRBV13	TRBJ2-7	-	CASSSNQLLDPEQYF	TGTGCCAGCAGCTCCAACCAATTGCTCGACCCCGAGCAGTACTTC
-	TRBV6-1	TRBJ2-1	once	CASSEDYGLSSYNEQFF	TGTGCCAGCAGTGAAGATTACGGTCTGAGCTCCTACAATGAGCAGTTCTTC
TRBD2	TRBV4-2	TRBJ2-7	-	CASSQEVTSGGHEQYF	TGTGCCAGCAGCCAAGAGGTGACTAGCGGGGGCCACGAGCAGTACTTC
TRBD2	TRBV7-6	TRBJ2-1	-	CASSFGGLAGEQNEQFF	TGTGCCAGCAGCTTTGGGGGACTAGCGGGAGAACAGAATGAGCAGTTCTTC
TRBD1	TRBV6-5	TRBJ1-5	-	CASRETGLGNQPQHF	TGTGCCAGCAGGGAGACAGGGTTGGGCAATCAGCCCCAGCATTTT
TRBD2	TRBV3-1/TRBV3-2	TRBJ2-7	-	CASSQDGLAGYHYEQYF	TGTGCCAGCAGCCAGGACGGACTAGCGGGGTATCACTACGAGCAGTACTTC
TRBD2	TRBV28	TRBJ2-2	-	CASSLIGLAKNTGELFF	TGTGCCAGCAGTTTAATAGGACTAGCGAAGAACACCGGGGAGCTGTTTTTT
-	TRBV12-3/TRBV12-4	TRBJ2-1	-	CASSPTGRNEQFF	TGTGCCAGCAGTCCGACAGGGAGGAATGAGCAGTTCTTC
TRBD2	TRBV18	TRBJ2-2	-	CASSPLAGGLTNTGELFF	TGTGCCAGCTCACCACTAGCGGGGGGCCTTACGAACACCGGGGAGCTGTTTTTT
-	TRBV12-2	TRBJ1-5	-	CASRSLPCGGQPQHF	TGTGCAAGTCGCTCCCTCCCGTGTGGTGGTCAGCCCCAGCATTTT
-	TRBV7-2	TRBJ2-2	-	CASSRASRTGELFF	TGTGCCAGCAGTAGGGCTAGCAGAACCGGGGAGCTGTTTTTT
-	TRBV30	TRBJ2-2	once	CAWSQAYTGELFF	TGTGCCTGGAGCCAGGCCTACACCGGGGAGCTGTTTTTT
-	TRBV4-2	TRBJ1-2	-	CASSQVGVVRGSYGYTF	TGTGCCAGCAGCCAAGTTGGTGTCGTTCGGGGTAGTTATGGCTACACCTTC
TRBD1	TRBV7-2	TRBJ2-1	once	CASSPRTGSSYNEQFF	TGTGCCAGCAGCCCGCGGACAGGGAGCTCCTACAATGAGCAGTTCTTC
TRBD1	TRBV7-9	TRBJ2-7	-	CASSPSTGGPYEQYF	TGTGCCAGCAGCCCCTCCACAGGGGGTCCCTACGAGCAGTACTTC
TRBD1	TRBV2	TRBJ1-5	-	CASAGGQGQKVYSNQPQHF	TGTGCCAGCGCGGGGGGACAGGGCCAAAAGGTGTATAGCAATCAGCCCCAGCATTTT
TRBD1	TRBV28	TRBJ2-3	-	CASSIWTGGVTDTQYF	TGTGCCAGCAGTATCTGGACAGGGGGGGTCACAGATACGCAGTATTTT
-	TRBV18	TRBJ2-7	once	CASSPRTGPYEQYF	TGTGCCAGCTCACCACGGACGGGGCCCTACGAGCAGTACTTC
-	TRBV30	TRBJ1-6	-	CAWSPAGRNSPLHF	TGTGCCTGGAGTCCTGCGGGTCGGAATTCACCCCTCCACTTT
TRBD1	TRBV4-2	TRBJ1-4	-	CASSPGTGDNEKLFF	TGTGCCAGCAGCCCCGGGACAGGGGATAATGAAAAACTGTTTTTT
-	TRBV29-1	TRBJ2-2	-	CSVATGLETGELFF	TGCAGCGTCGCCACGGGGTTGGAGACCGGGGAGCTGTTTTTT
-	TRBV4-3	TRBJ2-2	once	CASSHLALLGVSDTGELFF	TGCGCCAGCAGCCATTTAGCTCTACTAGGGGTTTCAGACACCGGGGAGCTGTTTTTT
TRBD1	TRBV18	TRBJ1-4	few	CASSPSPGTGLEKLFF	TGTGCCAGCTCACCTAGTCCCGGGACAGGGCTTGAAAAACTGTTTTTT
-	TRBV28	TRBJ2-5	-	CASSFVREETQYF	TGTGCCAGCAGTTTTGTCAGGGAAGAGACCCAGTACTTC
-	TRBV11-2	TRBJ1-1	-	CASSLNQMNTEAFF	TGTGCCAGCAGCTTAAATCAGATGAACACTGAAGCTTTCTTT
-	TRBV6-2/TRBV6-3	TRBJ1-5	once	CASSPGPASNQPQHF	TGTGCCAGCAGTCCAGGGCCAGCGAGCAATCAGCCCCAGCATTTT
-	TRBV30	TRBJ1-6	-	CAWSVSGSDSPLHF	TGTGCCTGGAGTGTTTCCGGGTCCGATTCACCCCTCCACTTT
TRBD2	TRBV7-2	TRBJ2-1	-	CASSLAGTSGSSWNEQFF	TGTGCCAGCAGCTTAGCGGGGACTAGCGGGAGCTCTTGGAATGAGCAGTTCTTC
TRBD1	TRBV5-6	TRBJ2-7	-	CASSLAGQGAHEQYF	TGTGCCAGCAGCTTGGCCGGGCAGGGGGCTCACGAGCAGTACTTC
TRBD2	TRBV11-2	TRBJ2-7	once	CASSLGRGLAGPYEQYF	TGTGCCAGCAGCTTAGGTAGGGGACTAGCGGGCCCCTACGAGCAGTACTTC
-	TRBV4-2	TRBJ2-2	-	CASSGVWEANTGELFF	TGTGCCAGCAGCGGGGTTTGGGAAGCGAACACCGGGGAGCTGTTTTTT
TRBD2	TRBV13	TRBJ2-3	-	CASSLGLAGASTDTQYF	TGTGCCAGCAGCCTCGGACTAGCGGGGGCTAGCACAGATACGCAGTATTTT
-	TRBV6-5	TRBJ1-2	-	CASSYSIWNRDGYTF	TGTGCCAGCAGTTACTCGATTTGGAACAGGGATGGCTACACCTTC
-	TRBV18	TRBJ2-1	-	CASSNLAGKYNEQFF	TGTGCCAGCTCAAACTTGGCGGGAAAGTACAATGAGCAGTTCTTC
TRBD1	TRBV19	TRBJ1-2	-	CASSVTAGGDGYTF	TGTGCCAGTAGTGTAACTGCAGGGGGTGATGGCTACACCTTC